This TCR beta chain was sequenced in a study of blood T cell repertoires in COVID-19. Across the study: In each case, the material was cDNA or gDNA derived from T cells, B-cell-depleted T cells, or PBMCs.

Authors' processing steps: By means of reference gene primer amplification, nucleated cell counts were estimated. Repertoires were generated with immunoSEQ multiplex PCR, while TCRdb's copy carries only in-frame clones and drops some. Clone size and V and J calls were adopted from that table, with D and trimming inferred from the DNA. This sample has 300,000 to 350,000 clones, with roughly 89% found just once. Participant-reported clinical history was the basis for cohort assignment. The study counted Cohort 3 donors as recovered given two negative PCRs, clearance, or symptom resolution. Germline loops: CDR1 SQVTM, CDR2 ANQGSEA. This CDR3 region has 12 residues. The V end was cut by 6 bases, the J end by 0 bases, with 5 bases between.

The sample taken for sequencing was PBMCs or T cells enriched from blood (not recorded which). The V and J genes are TRBV29-1 and TRBJ2-2; D gene unclear. The clonotype was recovered from a woman in her twenties or thirties who had recovered from COVID-19. DNA of the CDR3: TGCAGCGTAACGGCGAACACCGGGGAGCTGTTTTTT. Its protein is CSVTANTGELFF.